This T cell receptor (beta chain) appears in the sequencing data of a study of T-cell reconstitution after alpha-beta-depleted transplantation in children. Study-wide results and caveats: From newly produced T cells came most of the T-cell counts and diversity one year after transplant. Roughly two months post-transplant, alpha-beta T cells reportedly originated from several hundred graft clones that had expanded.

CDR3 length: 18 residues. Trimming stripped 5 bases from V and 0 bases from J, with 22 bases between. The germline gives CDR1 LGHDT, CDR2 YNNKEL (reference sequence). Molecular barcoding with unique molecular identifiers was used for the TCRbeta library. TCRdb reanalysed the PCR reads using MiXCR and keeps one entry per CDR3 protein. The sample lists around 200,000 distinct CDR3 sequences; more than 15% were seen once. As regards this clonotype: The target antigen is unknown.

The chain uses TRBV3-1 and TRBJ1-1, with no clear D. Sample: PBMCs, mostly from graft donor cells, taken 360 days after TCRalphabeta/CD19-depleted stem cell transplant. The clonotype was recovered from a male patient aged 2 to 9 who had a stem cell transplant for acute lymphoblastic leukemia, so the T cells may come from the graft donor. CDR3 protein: CASSFSLETDLMNTEAFF. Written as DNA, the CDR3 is TGTGCCAGCAGCTTCTCATTGGAGACGGATCTGATGAACACTGAAGCTTTCTTT.